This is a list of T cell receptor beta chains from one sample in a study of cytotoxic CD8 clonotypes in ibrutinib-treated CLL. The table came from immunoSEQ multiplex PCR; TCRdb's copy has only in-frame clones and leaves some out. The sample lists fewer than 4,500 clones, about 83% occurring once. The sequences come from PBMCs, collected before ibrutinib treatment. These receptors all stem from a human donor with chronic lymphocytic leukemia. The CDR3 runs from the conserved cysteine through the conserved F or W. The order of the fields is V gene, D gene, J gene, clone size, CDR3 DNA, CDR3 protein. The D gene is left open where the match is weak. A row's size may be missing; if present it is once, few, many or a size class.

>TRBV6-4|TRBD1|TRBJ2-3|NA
TGTGCCAGCAGTTGGACAGGGGGCAGCACAGATACGCAGTATTTT
CASSWTGGSTDTQYF
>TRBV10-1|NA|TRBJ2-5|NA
TGCGCCAGCAGTGAGTCGGGACCGGGGGAAGAGACCCAGTACTTC
CASSESGPGEETQYF
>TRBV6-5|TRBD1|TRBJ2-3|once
TGTGCCAGCAGTCGAGACGGACAGGGTAGAGATACGCAGTATTTT
CASSRDGQGRDTQYF
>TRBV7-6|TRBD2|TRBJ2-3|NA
TGTGCCAGCAGCAGACTAGCGGCAGATACGCAGTATTTT
CASSRLAADTQYF
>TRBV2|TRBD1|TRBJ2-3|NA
TGTGCCAGCCGGGACAGGGGTTGGGATACGCAGTATTTT
CASRDRGWDTQYF
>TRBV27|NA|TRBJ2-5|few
TGTGCCAGCAGTTATAGCCCAGAAGAGACCCAGTACTTC
CASSYSPEETQYF
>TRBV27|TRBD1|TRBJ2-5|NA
TGTGCCAGCAGCCTAGGGACAGCGGAGACCCAGTACTTC
CASSLGTAETQYF
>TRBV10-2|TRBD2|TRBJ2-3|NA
TGCGCCAGCAGTGCGGGACTAGCGACTTTCACAGATACGCAGTATTTT
CASSAGLATFTDTQYF
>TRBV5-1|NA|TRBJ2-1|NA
TGCGCCAGCTCATACACGGAGAAGACTTATCAGTTCTTC
CASSYTEKTYQFF
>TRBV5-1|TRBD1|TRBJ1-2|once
TGCGCCAGCAGCCGAGGAGGACAGGGGGTAAACTATGGCTACACCTTC
CASSRGGQGVNYGYTF
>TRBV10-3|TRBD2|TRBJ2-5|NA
TGTGCCACCCGAAATTGGGGGGGAGGGCCCTCAGAGACCCAGTACTTC
CATRNWGGGPSETQYF
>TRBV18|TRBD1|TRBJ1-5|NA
TGTGCCAGCTCACCAGGGCTTGGGGACAGGGAGCCCCAGCATTTT
CASSPGLGDREPQHF
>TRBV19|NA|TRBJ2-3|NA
TGTGCCAGTCACGGGGATACGCAGTATTTT
CASHGDTQYF
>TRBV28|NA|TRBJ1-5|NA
TGTGCCAGCACCCTAGGAGTAGGCGAATCTCAGCCCCAGCATTTT
CASTLGVGESQPQHF
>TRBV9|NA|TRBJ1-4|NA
TGTGCCAGCAGCGGCGGGACGACAAGTGAAAAACTGTTTTTT
CASSGGTTSEKLFF
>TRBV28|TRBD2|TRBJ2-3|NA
TGTGCCAGCAGTTACGGGGCCCGGGGACTAGATCCAGATACGCAGTATTTT
CASSYGARGLDPDTQYF
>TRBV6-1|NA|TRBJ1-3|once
TGTGCCAGCAGTGAGCGTCGGTTCTCCTCTGGAAACACCATATATTTT
CASSERRFSSGNTIYF
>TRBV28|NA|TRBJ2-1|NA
TGTGCCAGCGAAGCGACAGTAGACAATGAGCAGTTCTTC
CASEATVDNEQFF
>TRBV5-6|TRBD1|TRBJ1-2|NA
TGTGCCAGCAGCCCTCAGATGACAGGGAGGAGTGGCTACACCTTC
CASSPQMTGRSGYTF
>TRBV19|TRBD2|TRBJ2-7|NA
TGTGCCAGGGGACTAGCGGGATGCGAGCAGTACTTC
CARGLAGCEQYF
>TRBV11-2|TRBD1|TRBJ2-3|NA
TGTGCCAGCAGCCGACCGGGACAGGGGGCAGATACGCAGTATTTT
CASSRPGQGADTQYF
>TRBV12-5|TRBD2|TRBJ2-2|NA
TGTGCTAGTGGTTTCTGGCGGGAGAGCACCGGGGAGCTGTTTTTT
CASGFWRESTGELFF
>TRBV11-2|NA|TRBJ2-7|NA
TGTGCCAGCAGTCGTTCAGGGAGATCCTACGAGCAGTACTTC
CASSRSGRSYEQYF
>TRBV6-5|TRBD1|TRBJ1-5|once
TGTGCCAGCAGTCGCACCGGGACAGTAACGCAGCCCCAGCATTTT
CASSRTGTVTQPQHF
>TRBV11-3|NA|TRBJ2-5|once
TGTGCCAGCAGCTTAAACGGGAACTCGGGGGAGACCCAGTACTTC
CASSLNGNSGETQYF
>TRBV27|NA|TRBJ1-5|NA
TGTGCCAGCAGACCCCGGGGGGCAAGCAATCAGCCCCAGCATTTT
CASRPRGASNQPQHF
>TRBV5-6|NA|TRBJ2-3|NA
TGTGCCAGCAGCAAAACAGGGACAGATACGCAGTATTTT
CASSKTGTDTQYF
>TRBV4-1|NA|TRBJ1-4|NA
TGCGCCAGCAGCCAAGCGGGCGCAACTAATGAAAAACTGTTTTTT
CASSQAGATNEKLFF
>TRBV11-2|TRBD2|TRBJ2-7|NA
TGTGCCAGCAGCTTAGACCTACTTACTAGCGGGGAGGGATACGAGCAGTACTTC
CASSLDLLTSGEGYEQYF
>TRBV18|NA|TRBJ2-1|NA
TGTGCCAGCTCACCACCGGTTGGGGGCTCCTACAATGAGCAGTTCTTC
CASSPPVGGSYNEQFF
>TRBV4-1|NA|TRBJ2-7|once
TGCGCCAGCAGCCAAGTTTTGCAGGGGCGAAACTACGAGCAGTACTTC
CASSQVLQGRNYEQYF
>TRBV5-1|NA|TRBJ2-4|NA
TGCGCCAGCAGCTTTCGGGGGACCAAAAACATTCAGTACTTC
CASSFRGTKNIQYF
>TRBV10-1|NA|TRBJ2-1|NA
TGCGCCAGCAGCGACCGGTTCTTC
CASSDRFF
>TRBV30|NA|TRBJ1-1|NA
TGTGCCTGGAGTTATCTCGCGGACACTGAAGCTTTCTTT
CAWSYLADTEAFF
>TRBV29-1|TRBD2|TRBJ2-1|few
TGCAGCGTTACTCTAGCGGGACCCTTTGACGAGCAGTTCTTC
CSVTLAGPFDEQFF
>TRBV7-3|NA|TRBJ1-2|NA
TGTGCCAGCAGTAGGCAGACTAACTATGGCTACACCTTC
CASSRQTNYGYTF
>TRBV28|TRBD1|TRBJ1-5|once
TGTGCCAGCACGGGACAGGATTTGTTTTGGGGAAATCAGCCCCAGCATTTT
CASTGQDLFWGNQPQHF
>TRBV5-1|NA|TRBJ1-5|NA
TGCGCCAGCGGGGTTGACTACAATCAGCCCCAGCATTTT
CASGVDYNQPQHF
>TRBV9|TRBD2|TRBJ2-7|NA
TGTGCCAGCAGCGTAGAGCCTAGCGGTGTCTACGAGCAGTACTTC
CASSVEPSGVYEQYF
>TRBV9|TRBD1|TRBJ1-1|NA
TGTGCCAGCAGCGTAGGGGACAGGATCTATGAAGCTTTCTTT
CASSVGDRIYEAFF
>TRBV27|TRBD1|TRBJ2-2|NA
TGTGCCAGCAGATCTCAGGGGGCCGGGGAGCTGTTTTTT
CASRSQGAGELFF
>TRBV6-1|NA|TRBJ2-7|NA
TGTGCCAGCAGTGACTACCTTTACGAGCAGTACTTC
CASSDYLYEQYF
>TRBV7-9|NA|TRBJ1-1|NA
TGTGCCAGCAGCCCACAGGGTTTCACTGAAGCTTTCTTT
CASSPQGFTEAFF
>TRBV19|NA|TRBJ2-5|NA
TGTGCCAGTAGACAGGGAGAGACCCAGTACTTC
CASRQGETQYF
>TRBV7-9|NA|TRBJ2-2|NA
TGTGCCAGCAGCCCCAACACCGGGGAGCTGTTTTTT
CASSPNTGELFF